These 32 T cell receptor beta chains were all obtained from the same sample, sequenced in a study of PD-1 blockade in classical Hodgkin lymphoma. Autologous stem cell transplantation was followed by relapse in every patient, and brentuximab vedotin exposure varied. TCRdb keeps only in-frame clones here, not all; method: immunoSEQ multiplex PCR. Of 84,000 or so clones in the sample, around nine tenths were seen once. This specimen was peripheral blood mononuclear cells (PBMCs), taken before the second cycle of nivolumab. These receptors were taken from a human donor with classical Hodgkin lymphoma.

The chain recombines TRBV19 with TRBJ1-5, with TRBD1 as a possible D gene (6 bases). The ends were cut back, 5 bases at V and 4 bases at J, with 15 bases in the middle. The CDR3 totals 15 residues. Germline loops: CDR1 LNHDA, CDR2 SQIVND (reference sequence). This CDR3 reads CASSSPGQRNQPQHF. CDR3 DNA sequence: TGTGCCAGTAGTTCTCCCGGACAGAGGAATCAGCCCCAGCATTTT.

The chain uses TRBV11-2 and TRBJ2-6; 12 bases are shared with TRBD1. The CDR3 is 18 residues long. The J segment lost 1 base and the V segment lost 6 bases, leaving 7 bases of the junction unmatched. Germline CDR1 and CDR2: SGHAT and FQNNGV. The CDR3 DNA follows: TGTGCCAGCAGACAGGCGGGACAGGGGGCATCTGGGGCCAACGTCCTGACTTTC. This translates into CASRQAGQGASGANVLTF.

The chain's CDR3 is CASSRGGAGVLATEAFF. CDR3 nucleotide sequence: TGTGCCAGCAGTAGGGGTGGGGCAGGAGTTTTGGCCACTGAAGCTTTCTTT. The V call is TRBV27, the J call TRBJ1-1; perhaps TRBD1 as D (5 bases). Germline V gene lookup returns CDR1 MNHEY and CDR2 SMNVEV (reference sequence). V dropped 5 bases and J dropped 4 bases, with 23 bases sitting between them. The CDR3 totals 17 residues.

V is TRBV14 and J is TRBJ2-3; 7 positions agree with TRBD2. This CDR3 is built from 13 residues. In germline, CDR1 is SGHDN, CDR2 FVKESK. V shed 6 bases and J 6 bases; nucleotides not matched to a gene: 6. The CDR3 protein is CASRARGGDTQYF. Here the CDR3 DNA reads TGTGCCAGCAGGGCCCGGGGAGGGGATACGCAGTATTTT.

This chain uses TRBV7-2 with TRBJ2-7; 8 bases match TRBD1. The J segment lost 3 bases and the V segment lost 2 bases, leaving 6 bases of the junction unmatched. The CDR3 is 15 residues long. The germline V gene encodes CDR1 SGHTA and CDR2 FQGNSA. CDR3 DNA sequence: TGTGCCAGCAGCTTATACGACAGGGGCAGCTACGAGCAGTACTTC. Amino acids: CASSLYDRGSYEQYF.

The chain uses TRBV10-3 and TRBJ1-1; D might be TRBD1 (5 bases). V was pared by 6 bases and J by 3 bases, with 14 bases between. CDR1 is ENHRY, CDR2 SYGVKD, per germline. The CDR3 extends over 14 amino acids. DNA of the CDR3: TGTGCCATCAGGGAGGGACCGGGGGACACTGAAGCTTTCTTT. Amino acids: CAIREGPGDTEAFF.

The rearrangement links TRBV29-1 to TRBJ2-1; 7 nucleotides match TRBD2. J was trimmed by 4 bases and V by 3 bases; bases with no gene match: 6. CDR3 size: 14 residues. Per the germline V gene, CDR1 is SQVTM and CDR2 is ANQGSEA. The CDR3 DNA reads TGCAGCGTTGATAAAGCGGGACTATACAATGAGCAGTTCTTC. Translating it yields CSVDKAGLYNEQFF.

The chain has TRBV28 and TRBJ2-1; D gene unclear. V lost 3 bases to trimming and J lost 0 bases, with 9 bases between them. Germline lookup yields CDR1 MDHEN and CDR2 SYDVKM. The CDR3 length is 15 residues. The CDR3 nucleotides are TGTGCCAGCAGTTTCGACTCTCGCTCCTACAATGAGCAGTTCTTC. This gives the protein CASSFDSRSYNEQFF.

V is TRBV5-6 and J is TRBJ2-6, with a weak D call TRBD2 (5 bases). This CDR3 is 15 amino acids long. CDR1 is SGHDT and CDR2 is YYEEEE in the germline V gene. The V end lost 4 bases, the J end lost 0 bases, and 8 bases lay between the germline ends. CDR3: CASSPDYSGANVLTF. In DNA, the CDR3 is TGTGCCAGCAGCCCCGACTACTCTGGGGCCAACGTCCTGACTTTC.

Here the CDR3 DNA reads TGTGCCAGCAGCTCAAAGGACTACCCGGCGTATGAGCAGTTCTTC. Its protein is CASSSKDYPAYEQFF. The chain has TRBV5-4 and TRBJ2-1; possible D gene TRBD2, 6 bases. Germline CDR1 is SGHNT and CDR2 is YYREEE (reference sequence). The length of the CDR3 is 15 residues. V shed 3 bases and J shed 8 bases, with 18 bases lying between them.

In its sample, this clone was seen a few times. The chain links TRBV7-2 to TRBJ2-1, with D perhaps assigned TRBD1 or TRBD2 (5 bases each). The CDR3 consists of 15 residues. Trimming took 2 bases from V and 4 from J, leaving 12 bases between them. Germline V gives CDR1 SGHTA, CDR2 FQGNSA. CDR3 residues: CASSLSGTLYNEQFF. Written as DNA, the CDR3 is TGTGCCAGCAGCTTATCGGGGACGCTATACAATGAGCAGTTCTTC.

This clone was seen a few times. The V and J genes are TRBV5-1 and TRBJ1-1; the D is unclear. Germline CDR1 and CDR2: SGHRS and YFSETQ. CDR3 length equals 17 residues. Trimming removed 5 bases from V and 4 bases from J, with 24 bases in between. The CDR3 reads CASSTLFRGNGSTEAFF. The CDR3 DNA reads TGCGCCAGCAGTACCCTTTTCAGAGGGAACGGGTCCACTGAAGCTTTCTTT.

The chain employs TRBV19 and TRBJ1-5, with a tentative D call TRBD1 (5 bases). Deletions cut 5 bases from V and 0 bases from J, with 11 bases between. The CDR3 loop spans 15 amino acids. Germline V lookup: CDR1 LNHDA, CDR2 SQIVND (reference sequence). CDR3 in amino acids: CASSSTDLSNQPQHF. The CDR3, as DNA: TGTGCCAGTAGTTCGACAGATCTTAGCAATCAGCCCCAGCATTTT.

The chain is built from TRBV5-1 and TRBJ2-7; TRBD1 might be the D (6 bases). This CDR3 has 14 residues. CDR1 is SGHRS and CDR2 is YFSETQ in the germline V gene. The V end lost 0 bases, the J end lost 3 bases, and 10 bases lay between the germline ends. The CDR3 DNA follows: TGCGCCAGCAGCTTGGGTGGACAGAGCTACGAGCAGTACTTC. Its protein is CASSLGGQSYEQYF.

The chain couples TRBV29-1 to TRBJ2-5; TRBD1 matches at 8 bases. The J call may be in error: the DNA end matches TRBJ2-7 better. There are 13 residues in the CDR3. Germline V gene data show CDR1 as SQVTM and CDR2 as ANQGSEA. The CDR3 sequence is CSVVSGGRNEQYF. The CDR3 region has the DNA TGCAGCGTTGTGTCAGGGGGCAGGAACGAGCAGTACTTC.

The chain is built from TRBV2 and TRBJ1-1, with D unresolved. Trimming removed 11 bases from V and 1 base from J, with 8 bases in between. The length of the CDR3 is 11 residues. CDR1 is SNHLY, CDR2 FYNNEI, per germline. CDR3 sequence reads: CAGLSNTEAFF. The CDR3 DNA reads TGTGCCGGCCTTTCGAACACTGAAGCTTTCTTT.

The chain combines TRBV6-7 with TRBJ2-7; D is perhaps TRBD1 (6 bases). TRBV6-7 is an open reading frame whose function is uncertain. Trimming removed 11 bases at V and 0 bases at J, with 14 bases between. The CDR3 covers 13 residues. The CDR3 spells CAARGPSSYEQYF. In nucleotides, the CDR3 is TGTGCCGCCAGGGGTCCGAGCTCCTACGAGCAGTACTTC.

This chain uses TRBV29-1 with TRBJ1-1; possible D gene TRBD1, 5 bases. Deletions cut 7 bases from V and 0 bases from J, with 9 bases between. The V gene's germline CDR1 is SQVTM and CDR2 ANQGSEA. CDR3 length: 12 residues. This CDR3 is CSGGRMNTEAFF. The DNA for the CDR3 is TGCAGCGGGGGCAGGATGAACACTGAAGCTTTCTTT.

The rearrangement uses TRBV10-3 and TRBJ1-2; D gene ambiguous. CDR3 length equals 12 residues. Germline V gene sequence: CDR1 ENHRY, CDR2 SYGVKD. V was pared by 0 bases and J by 6 bases, with 5 bases between. Here the CDR3 reads CAISESGNGYTF. In DNA, the CDR3 is TGTGCCATCAGTGAGTCGGGTAATGGCTACACCTTC.

The V gene is TRBV27, the J gene TRBJ2-7, with 8 positions matching TRBD2. Germline V gives CDR1 MNHEY, CDR2 SMNVEV (reference sequence). Trimming cost V 0 bases and J 2 bases; bases outside gene matches: 3. The CDR3 runs 15 residues. The CDR3 region has the DNA TGTGCCAGCAGTTTATCGGCGGGAGGTCCCTACGAGCAGTACTTC. It specifies CASSLSAGGPYEQYF.

V is TRBV7-6 and J is TRBJ1-3; D may be TRBD1 (5 bases). This CDR3 has 15 amino acids. Germline assignment: CDR1 SGHVS and CDR2 FNYEAQ. Trimming removed 5 bases at V and 0 bases at J, with 11 bases between. The CDR3 DNA follows: TGTGCCAGCAGCGCCGGACAAACCTCTGGAAACACCATATATTTT. Protein: CASSAGQTSGNTIYF.

This chain connects TRBV29-1 to TRBJ2-1; TRBD1 or TRBD2 may be the D gene (5 bases each). V was shortened by 5 bases and J by 6 bases, with 20 bases between the two germline ends. This CDR3 is 15 amino acids long. The V gene's germline CDR1 is SQVTM and CDR2 ANQGSEA. The CDR3 protein is CSVTAGTWGTNEQFF. The CDR3 DNA is TGCAGCGTTACAGCCGGGACCTGGGGGACCAATGAGCAGTTCTTC.

J is TRBJ2-7 and V is TRBV28, with TRBD2 as a possible D gene (6 bases). V lost 7 bases and J lost 3, with 13 bases in between. Germline V gene sequence: CDR1 MDHEN, CDR2 SYDVKM. This CDR3 comprises 13 residues. The DNA of the CDR3 is TGTGCCAGCACTCCCGGCGGGAACTACGAGCAGTACTTC. Translating it yields CASTPGGNYEQYF.

This clone was detected once. J is TRBJ2-2 and V is TRBV9; TRBD2 aligns across 11 bases. V lost 3 bases, J lost 2 bases, and 3 bases stayed unmatched. The CDR3 length is 16 residues. The germline V gene encodes CDR1 SGDLS and CDR2 YYNGEE. CDR3: CASSGSGRANTGELFF. The CDR3 nucleotides are TGTGCCAGCAGCGGTAGCGGGAGGGCCAACACCGGGGAGCTGTTTTTT.

This chain uses TRBV9 with TRBJ2-3; TRBD2 agrees at 9 bases. V trimming: 0 bases; J trimming: 3 bases; junction bases outside the gene matches: 8. The CDR3 is made up of 17 amino acids. Looked up from germline, CDR1 is SGDLS and CDR2 is YYNGEE. The CDR3 DNA sequence: TGTGCCAGCAGCGTAGGGCTTCGGCTAGCGGGAACAGATACGCAGTATTTT. Protein product: CASSVGLRLAGTDTQYF.

The gene calls are TRBV28 and TRBJ2-5; 10 bases are shared with TRBD2. Germline assignment: CDR1 MDHEN and CDR2 SYDVKM. The CDR3 is 14 residues long. V was pared by 8 bases and J by 1 base, with 4 bases of the junction left unmatched. CDR3 sequence: CASGLAGAQETQYF. The CDR3 nucleotides are TGTGCCAGCGGGCTAGCGGGAGCCCAAGAGACCCAGTACTTC.

V gene TRBV4-1 combines with J gene TRBJ1-2, with TRBD1 identical over 8 bases. CDR1 MGHRA and CDR2 YSYEKL come from the germline V gene. The CDR3 has 15 amino acids. J was trimmed by 6 bases and V by 3 bases; bases with no gene match: 9. The CDR3 DNA reads TGCGCCAGCAGCCACAATACCTTGACAGGGGATGGCTACACCTTC. Amino acid sequence: CASSHNTLTGDGYTF.

The chain couples TRBV19 to TRBJ1-1; D remains ambiguous. Germline V CDR1 and CDR2: LNHDA, SQIVND (reference sequence). The CDR3 runs 13 residues. V was clipped by 5 bases and J by 0 bases, with 7 bases between them. Here the CDR3 DNA reads TGTGCCAGTAGTGACACCTTGAACACTGAAGCTTTCTTT. It translates to CASSDTLNTEAFF.

V and J are TRBV7-9 and TRBJ2-3; TRBD1 or TRBD2 may be the D gene (6 bases each). The CDR3 contains 14 residues. The V and J ends lost 2 bases and 3 bases respectively, with 9 bases between them. Germline V lookup: CDR1 SEHNR, CDR2 FQNEAQ (reference sequence). In nucleotides, the CDR3 is TGTGCCAGCAGCTTAAGGGGGGCGACAGATACGCAGTATTTT. This encodes CASSLRGATDTQYF.

The genes are TRBV10-3 and TRBJ1-3; no clear D gene. The CDR3 runs 13 residues. V lost 10 bases to trimming and J lost 1 base, with 11 bases between them. CDR1 and CDR2 from the germline V gene are ENHRY and SYGVKD. In DNA, the CDR3 is TGTGCCACCCGGGAGAGTTCTGGAAACACCATATATTTT. This translates into CATRESSGNTIYF.

This clone was observed once. The V gene is TRBV27, the J gene TRBJ2-1, with 10 bases aligning to TRBD1. The ends lost 7 bases at V and 12 bases at J; junction bases unmatched: 18. The CDR3 is made up of 16 amino acids. CDR1 is MNHEY and CDR2 is SMNVEV in the germline V gene (reference sequence). CDR3 loop: CASTTRLDRGTVWQFF. For the CDR3, the DNA is TGTGCCAGCACCACGCGCTTGGACAGGGGGACCGTATGGCAGTTCTTC.

The chain carries TRBV19 and TRBJ1-1; no definite D call. The V end lost 9 bases, the J end lost 1 base, and 15 bases lay between the germline ends. The CDR3 is 14 amino acids. Looked up from germline, CDR1 is LNHDA and CDR2 is SQIVND (reference sequence). CDR3 nucleotide sequence: TGTGCCAGCAGCGACGAGGTCTGGAACACTGAAGCTTTCTTT. Amino acids: CASSDEVWNTEAFF.